This is a list of T cell receptor beta chains from one sample in a study of blood T cell repertoires in COVID-19. Using immunoSEQ multiplex PCR, the repertoire was profiled, and TCRdb retains in-frame clones only, with some absent. Altogether under 250,000 clones are present, over 70% being singletons, with the ten largest covering 3% to 4%. Sequences were obtained from PBMCs or T cells enriched from blood (not recorded which). These TCRs come from a woman aged 30 to 39 who had been exposed to COVID-19. Both conserved end residues are part of each CDR3. Fields, in order: J gene, V gene, clone size, D gene, CDR3 DNA, CDR3 protein. The D gene is left open where the match is weak. Size tells how often a clone was seen (once, few, many) or the class of an expanded clone, and some rows leave it out.

TRBJ2-1 | TRBV2 | NA | TRBD2 | TGTGCCAGCAGTGACGAAGTAGCTAGCGGGGTCAATGAGCAGTTCTTC | CASSDEVASGVNEQFF
TRBJ1-3 | TRBV10-3 | once | TRBD1 | TGTGCCATCAGTGAAGCAGGGGGCGAAGGAAACTCTGGAAACACCATATATTTT | CAISEAGGEGNSGNTIYF
TRBJ1-2 | TRBV2 | NA | TRBD1 | TGTGCCAGCAGTTACAGGGGTAACTATGGCTACACCTTC | CASSYRGNYGYTF
TRBJ2-1 | TRBV3-1/TRBV3-2 | NA | NA | TGTGCCAGCAGCCAAGATGGGGGAGGATACAATGAGCAGTTCTTC | CASSQDGGGYNEQFF
TRBJ2-3 | TRBV15 | few | TRBD2 | TGTGCCACCAGCAGAGAAGCGGGGGGCACAGATACGCAGTATTTT | CATSREAGGTDTQYF
TRBJ1-1 | TRBV29-1 | NA | NA | TGCAGCGTCGACAGACAAAACACTGAAGCTTTCTTT | CSVDRQNTEAFF
TRBJ1-1 | TRBV7-9 | NA | NA | TGTGCCAGCAGCCCAGAAGCTTTCTTT | CASSPEAFF
TRBJ2-5 | TRBV29-1 | once | TRBD2 | TGCAGCGTTGCAAGACTAGCGGGAGGGTTCCAAGAGACCCAGTACTTC | CSVARLAGGFQETQYF
TRBJ1-1 | TRBV7-3 | once | NA | TGTGCCAGCAGCTTCAGGGCCGGGCGGACTGAAGCTTTCTTT | CASSFRAGRTEAFF
TRBJ2-2 | TRBV9 | NA | TRBD2 | TGTGCCAGCAGCGTAGGTGGATTAGCGGGACCATGGGGCACCGGGGAGCTGTTTTTT | CASSVGGLAGPWGTGELFF
TRBJ1-1 | TRBV4-1 | NA | TRBD1 | TGCGCCAGCAGCCGGGAACAGGGGATGAACACTGAAGCTTTCTTT | CASSREQGMNTEAFF
TRBJ2-3 | TRBV4-1 | NA | TRBD1 | TGCGCCAGCAGCCTAGAACAGGGGGATACGCAGTATTTT | CASSLEQGDTQYF
TRBJ1-2 | TRBV6-6 | NA | NA | TGTGCCAGCAGCGGGAGGGGAGGTGGCTACACCTTC | CASSGRGGGYTF
TRBJ1-1 | TRBV19 | NA | NA | TGTGCCAGTAGTGCTCCCAGGCCGAACACTGAAGCTTTCTTT | CASSAPRPNTEAFF
TRBJ2-3 | TRBV7-9 | NA | TRBD1 | TGTGCCAGCAGCCTCGACAGGGCGCGGGCCCTTCTAATCACAGATACGCAGTATTTT | CASSLDRARALLITDTQYF
TRBJ2-7 | TRBV27 | NA | NA | TGTGCCAGCAGTTTATCCGCAGGGTACGAGCAGTACTTC | CASSLSAGYEQYF
TRBJ1-1 | TRBV10-3 | NA | NA | TGTGCCATCAGTGAGACAGTGAACACTGAAGCTTTCTTT | CAISETVNTEAFF
TRBJ2-1 | TRBV19 | NA | TRBD2 | TGTGCCAGTAGTCCAGCACTAGCGGGAGGGCGTGAGCAGTTCTTC | CASSPALAGGREQFF
TRBJ1-5 | TRBV29-1 | once | NA | TGCAGCGTTATAACAGGGAGCAATCAGCCCCAGCATTTT | CSVITGSNQPQHF
TRBJ2-2 | TRBV6-2/TRBV6-3 | few | NA | TGTGCCAGCAGTTACTCGCCCGGGAACACCGGGGAGCTGTTTTTT | CASSYSPGNTGELFF
TRBJ1-2 | TRBV28 | few | TRBD1 | TGTGCCAGCAGTGTCGACAGGGGTCTTTATGGCTACACCTTC | CASSVDRGLYGYTF
TRBJ2-7 | TRBV5-1 | NA | NA | TGCGCCAGCAGCTTGACTAGCCCCTACTACGAGCAGTACTTC | CASSLTSPYYEQYF
TRBJ2-3 | TRBV28 | NA | NA | TGTGCCAGCAGTTTGGGACTCTCACCGGATACGCAGTATTTT | CASSLGLSPDTQYF
TRBJ2-2 | TRBV3-1/TRBV3-2 | NA | NA | TGTGCCAGCAGCCCCCATAGTTTGTCCGGGGAGCTGTTTTTT | CASSPHSLSGELFF
TRBJ2-2 | TRBV5-3 | NA | NA | TGTGCCAGAAGCCTTTTCGGACTCGACCTGAACACCGGGGAGCTGTTTTTT | CARSLFGLDLNTGELFF
TRBJ2-1 | TRBV6-5 | NA | NA | TGTGCCAGCAGTTACGCAGGGGGGTACAATGAGCAGTTCTTC | CASSYAGGYNEQFF
TRBJ2-2 | TRBV24-1 | NA | TRBD2 | TGTGCCACGGGAGGGCCTGTCGGGGAGCTGTTTTTT | CATGGPVGELFF